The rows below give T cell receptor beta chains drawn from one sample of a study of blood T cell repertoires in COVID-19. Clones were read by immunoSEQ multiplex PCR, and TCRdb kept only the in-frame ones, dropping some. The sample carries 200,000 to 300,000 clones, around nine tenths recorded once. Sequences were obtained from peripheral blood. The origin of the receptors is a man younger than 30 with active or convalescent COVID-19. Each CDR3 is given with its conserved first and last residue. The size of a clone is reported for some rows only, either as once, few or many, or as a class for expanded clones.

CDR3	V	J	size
CASRKNPGRRGEKLFF	TRBV5-6	TRBJ1-4	.
CASSLAASGGIYEQFF	TRBV7-2	TRBJ2-1	.
CASSPGTGNAEAFF	TRBV10-1	TRBJ1-1	.
CASSLEQGTHEQYF	TRBV7-2	TRBJ2-7	.
CASSLQGPGGTEAFF	TRBV28	TRBJ1-1	.
CASSSFANTGELFF	TRBV7-3	TRBJ2-2	few
CSASEDRGIFNQPQHF	TRBV20-1	TRBJ1-5	.
CATSDRGFGRSGNTIYF	TRBV24-1	TRBJ1-3	.
CASKLAGPAYEQYF	TRBV28	TRBJ2-7	.
CASSFRQGANTEAFF	TRBV7-2	TRBJ1-1	.
CASSIAWGSFNTEAFF	TRBV19	TRBJ1-1	.
CAIQDRRNYGYTF	TRBV12-3/TRBV12-4	TRBJ1-2	few
CASTSRGNLYGYTF	TRBV7-9	TRBJ1-2	.
CASSLRMGLGGDGYTF	TRBV27	TRBJ1-2	.
CASSSQQDYNEQFF	TRBV7-3	TRBJ2-1	.
CAWSDRVGTEAFF	TRBV30	TRBJ1-1	.
CASSRGQGPYGYTF	TRBV3-1/TRBV3-2	TRBJ1-2	.
CASVGVETQYF	TRBV6-5	TRBJ2-5	.
CASSLVSDEQYF	TRBV7-9	TRBJ2-7	.
CASSPPSGEQFF	TRBV11-2	TRBJ2-1	.
CASSHDRSKGYTF	TRBV7-8	TRBJ1-2	.
CASSFAGGRDTQYF	TRBV7-2	TRBJ2-3	once
CASREQGIGELFF	TRBV19	TRBJ2-2	.
CASSIGLAGGYEQYF	TRBV19	TRBJ2-7	.
CASSREQGLIFYEQYF	TRBV28	TRBJ2-7	.
CASSLGGSGTDTQYF	TRBV7-9	TRBJ2-3	.
CASSSLTSGNPDTQYF	TRBV5-1	TRBJ2-3	.
CASSLQGYNEQFF	TRBV5-1	TRBJ2-1	once
CASSPRYTEAFF	TRBV6-2/TRBV6-3	TRBJ1-1	.
CASSLFSSGDNEQFF	TRBV5-1	TRBJ2-1	.
CASSISRDRDYEQYF	TRBV19	TRBJ2-7	few
CASSRSTFSRLSYNEQFF	TRBV14	TRBJ2-1	.
CASSLVRGGEQFF	TRBV12-3/TRBV12-4	TRBJ2-1	.
CASSYTDFRRETQYF	TRBV6-2/TRBV6-3	TRBJ2-5	.
CASQTGGHQPQHF	TRBV12-3/TRBV12-4	TRBJ1-5	.
CASALAGVETQYF	TRBV11-2	TRBJ2-5	once
CANYAGQAGGGYTF	TRBV2	TRBJ1-2	.
CASSYSGASTYEQYF	TRBV6-5	TRBJ2-7	.
CASSILLWPTYGYTF	TRBV19	TRBJ1-2	.
CASSLAGRRVRREEQYF	TRBV5-1	TRBJ2-7	.
CASSLRGREMVDTQYF	TRBV11-2	TRBJ2-3	.
CAISDSSNYGYTF	TRBV10-3	TRBJ1-2	.
CASRTRDRPNTGELFF	TRBV19	TRBJ2-2	.
CASSLAGEAFF	TRBV11-2	TRBJ1-1	.
CASSPNRFAGNTIYF	TRBV6-6	TRBJ1-3	.
CASSLYGTGPDQPQHF	TRBV28	TRBJ1-5	.
CASSLSYRGDNQPQHF	TRBV27	TRBJ1-5	.
CASSSTGVGEQFF	TRBV28	TRBJ2-1	once
CASSYRIAGGNEQFF	TRBV6-5	TRBJ2-1	.
CASSPVESTGGYTF	TRBV19	TRBJ1-2	.
CASSVGQAETQYF	TRBV9	TRBJ2-5	.